Listed here are 2 T cell receptor beta chains from one sample, sequenced in a study of regulatory T cells in long-lasting Graves disease. Time point given: newly diagnosed GD, antithyroid drugs for less than 3 months. TCR sequences were obtained from RNA taken from PBMCs. Arm-PCR of CDR3 regions and iRepertoire HTBI primers were used to build TCR beta libraries. TCRdb re-derived calls from the multiplex PCR reads in MiXCR, one entry per CDR3 protein. Of hundreds of thousands of distinct CDR3 sequences listed, 15% to 20% are singletons. This sample was shared with a second study, whose subject was T cells in Graves' hyperthyroidism and ophthalmopathy.

The sequencing used peripheral blood mononuclear cells (PBMCs), collected at new diagnosis, from a patient treated with antithyroid drugs. The receptors originated from a woman aged 40 to 65 with Graves disease.

Only a few counts were recorded for this clonotype. The chain carries TRBV12-3 or TRBV12-4 and TRBJ2-6; D is uncertain. CDR3 size: 13 residues. Trimming took off 10 bases at V and 0 bases at J, with 7 bases between the two ends. In DNA form, the CDR3 reads TGTGCCACCCTCTTCTCTGGGGCCAACGTCCTGACTTTC. Amino acids: CATLFSGANVLTF.

This clonotype was seen at least ten times. The V call is TRBV28, the J call TRBJ1-2, with 8 bases identical to TRBD1. V dropped 10 bases and J dropped 3; count of bases not matched to a gene: 10. Germline-derived CDR1 and CDR2 are MDHEN and SYDVKM. This CDR3 is built from 14 residues. The CDR3 sequence is CATHWAGGDYGYTF. In DNA form, the CDR3 reads TGTGCCACCCATTGGGCAGGGGGCGACTATGGCTACACCTTC.